This TCR beta chain was documented in a study of cytomegalovirus exposure and HLA in healthy donors. Study conclusions and caveats: TCR beta chain V- and J-gene trimming was linked, in a later analysis, to a missense variant in DCLRE1C.

The PCR had 60 Vbeta and 13 Jbeta primers. Produced via immunoSEQ multiplex PCR; TCRdb's table is partial and in-frame only. The sample holds about 180,000 clones, just over 75% seen once. CDR1 is MDHEN, CDR2 SYDVKM, per germline. V lost 6 bases to trimming and J lost 5 bases, with 13 bases between them. CDR3 size: 14 residues. About this clone itself: No antigen is known for it.

Sequenced sample: PBMCs. The receptor was isolated from a woman in her twenties or thirties in good health and CMV-seropositive. The V gene is TRBV28, the J gene TRBJ1-4; maybe TRBD1 (5 bases). The chain's CDR3 is CASRPGLSNEKLFF. CDR3 sequence (DNA): TGTGCCAGCAGACCGGGACTGTCGAATGAAAAACTGTTTTTT.